This is a list of T cell receptor beta chains from one sample in a study of cytomegalovirus exposure and HLA in healthy donors. Only in-frame clones appear in the TCRdb table, and some are missing; sequencing was by immunoSEQ multiplex PCR. The data show tens of thousands of clones, approximately 95% seen once. The specimen sequenced was PBMCs. The source of these receptors is a woman aged 18-29 years in good health and CMV-seronegative. Each CDR3 is given with its conserved first and last residue. The D gene is left open where the match is weak. Expanded clones get a size class; other rows say once, few or many, or leave the size out.

TRBJ2-3 - TRBD2 TRBV9 CASSVEAGGPTDTQYF TGTGCCAGCAGCGTAGAAGCGGGAGGGCCCACAGATACGCAGTATTTT
TRBJ1-2 few - TRBV5-1 CASSFGRDTEGYTF TGCGCCAGCAGCTTTGGGAGGGACACGGAAGGCTACACCTTC
TRBJ2-2 - - TRBV5-4 CASSLAGTGNHGELFF TGTGCCAGCAGCTTGGCCGGAACAGGGAATCACGGGGAGCTGTTTTTT
TRBJ2-2 - - TRBV19 CASTPAPGKDRYTGELFF TGTGCCAGTACCCCCGCCCCGGGCAAGGACAGATACACCGGGGAGCTGTTTTTT
TRBJ1-2 - - TRBV5-6 CASSLRSGGYGYTF TGTGCCAGCAGCTTAAGATCGGGGGGCTATGGCTACACCTTC
TRBJ2-3 - - TRBV9 CASNEGGWFSDTQYF TGTGCCAGTAACGAGGGTGGATGGTTTTCAGATACGCAGTATTTT
TRBJ2-1 - - TRBV25-1 CASREPTGINEQFF TGTGCCAGCAGGGAACCTACAGGGATCAATGAGCAGTTCTTC
TRBJ2-7 - - TRBV9 CASSVAALASHEQYF TGTGCCAGCAGCGTAGCTGCGCTAGCCTCCCACGAGCAGTACTTC
TRBJ1-2 - - TRBV5-1 CASTTGEGYSYGYTF TGCGCCAGCACCACCGGGGAGGGATATAGCTATGGCTACACCTTC
TRBJ2-3 - TRBD1 TRBV5-1 CASTPWGQGATDTQYF TGCGCCAGCACCCCATGGGGACAGGGGGCTACAGATACGCAGTATTTT
TRBJ1-1 - - TRBV9 CASSTTDRNTEAFF TGTGCCAGCAGCACGACGGACAGGAACACTGAAGCTTTCTTT
TRBJ2-1 - TRBD1 TRBV7-2 CASRRAGGAGDEQFF TGTGCCAGCAGGCGAGCAGGGGGCGCTGGGGATGAGCAGTTCTTC
TRBJ2-5 - TRBD2 TRBV28 CASGTLAGGLQETQYF TGTGCCAGCGGGACGTTGGCGGGGGGGCTCCAAGAGACCCAGTACTTC
TRBJ1-1 - - TRBV16 CASSQGGQMNTEAFF TGTGCCAGCAGCCAAGGTGGGCAGATGAACACTGAAGCTTTCTTT
TRBJ1-2 - - TRBV25-1 CASSVGTSGYTF TGTGCCAGCAGTGTGGGGACTAGCGGCTACACCTTC
TRBJ2-1 - TRBD2 TRBV5-5 CASSPGLAGINEQFF TGTGCCAGCAGCCCGGGACTAGCGGGGATCAATGAGCAGTTCTTC
TRBJ2-7 - - TRBV15 CATSSPAPGEQYF TGTGCCACCAGCAGCCCTGCCCCAGGCGAGCAGTACTTC
TRBJ2-3 - - TRBV6-1 CASRPDTRTDTQYF TGTGCCAGCAGACCCGACACCCGCACAGATACGCAGTATTTT
TRBJ2-2 once - TRBV11-3 CASSLFGPPNTGELFF TGTGCCAGCAGCTTATTCGGTCCACCGAACACCGGGGAGCTGTTTTTT
TRBJ2-4 - TRBD2 TRBV27 CASTGLAGTGRKNIQYF TGTGCCAGCACCGGACTAGCGGGAACAGGCCGGAAAAACATTCAGTACTTC
TRBJ2-2 once - TRBV25-1 CASSEFLATGELFF TGTGCCAGCAGTGAATTCTTAGCCACCGGGGAGCTGTTTTTT
TRBJ2-1 - TRBD1 TRBV9 CASSAPPGTVYNEQFF TGTGCCAGCAGCGCTCCCCCAGGGACAGTGTACAATGAGCAGTTCTTC
TRBJ1-2 - - TRBV9 CASSVGPPNDNYGYTF TGTGCCAGCAGCGTAGGCCCCCCTAATGATAACTATGGCTACACCTTC
TRBJ1-2 - - TRBV5-1 CASSLEGHPAGGYTF TGCGCCAGCAGCTTGGAGGGGCATCCGGCAGGAGGCTACACCTTC
TRBJ2-1 once TRBD2 TRBV4-1 CASSHFSGGYEQFF TGCGCCAGCAGCCATTTTAGCGGGGGGTATGAGCAGTTCTTC
TRBJ2-2 once - TRBV6-5 CASSYFGNLGGELFF TGTGCCAGCAGTTACTTCGGGAATCTGGGCGGGGAGCTGTTTTTT
TRBJ1-1 - - TRBV7-6 CASSPRQNTEAFF TGTGCCAGCAGCCCTCGACAGAACACTGAAGCTTTCTTT
TRBJ2-1 - - TRBV7-2 CASSSRGGRNNEQFF TGTGCCAGCAGCTCCAGGGGTGGGCGGAACAATGAGCAGTTCTTC
TRBJ1-1 - - TRBV4-3 CASSQGGGANTEAFF TGCGCCAGCAGCCAAGGCGGAGGGGCGAACACTGAAGCTTTCTTT
TRBJ1-1 - - TRBV19 CASKPQAQLNTEAFF TGTGCCAGTAAACCACAGGCACAGCTAAACACTGAAGCTTTCTTT
TRBJ1-2 - TRBD1 TRBV7-9 CASSSPGQMYGYTF TGTGCCAGCAGCTCCCCGGGACAGATGTATGGCTACACCTTC
TRBJ2-7 - TRBD1 TRBV14 CASSWTGGGEQYF TGTGCCAGCAGCTGGACAGGGGGCGGTGAGCAGTACTTC
TRBJ1-3 - - TRBV2 CASSTGFSGNTIYF TGTGCCAGCAGTACAGGGTTCTCTGGAAACACCATATATTTT
TRBJ1-4 - - TRBV27 CASIVGGPYNEKLFF TGTGCCAGCATTGTGGGGGGTCCTTATAATGAAAAACTGTTTTTT
TRBJ1-4 - - TRBV5-4 CASSSTPEKLFF TGTGCCAGCAGCTCCACTCCTGAAAAACTGTTTTTT
TRBJ2-5 - TRBD1 TRBV6-1 CASSFLRGPQETQYF TGTGCCAGCAGTTTCCTCAGGGGGCCCCAAGAGACCCAGTACTTC
TRBJ1-3 - - TRBV7-2 CASSPWAAGNTIYF TGTGCCAGCAGCCCTTGGGCAGCCGGAAACACCATATATTTT
TRBJ1-6 - - TRBV19 CASSPLGRTSPLHF TGTGCCAGTAGCCCCCTGGGGAGAACTTCACCCCTCCACTTT
TRBJ2-5 - TRBD2 TRBV7-9 CASSLAEAGETQYF TGTGCCAGCAGCCTAGCGGAAGCGGGGGAGACCCAGTACTTC
TRBJ1-5 - - TRBV5-6 CASSLAGRGNQPQHF TGTGCCAGCAGCTTGGCCGGCAGGGGAAATCAGCCCCAGCATTTT
TRBJ1-1 - - TRBV29-1 CSVGIYGAEAFF TGCAGCGTTGGGATCTACGGGGCTGAAGCTTTCTTT
TRBJ2-1 - - TRBV5-4 CASSSLQGTAYNEQFF TGTGCCAGCAGCTCGTTACAGGGTACCGCCTACAATGAGCAGTTCTTC
TRBJ2-3 - TRBD2 TRBV4-3 CASSQELAGEVGDTQYF TGCGCCAGCAGCCAAGAACTAGCGGGAGAGGTGGGAGATACGCAGTATTTT
TRBJ1-2 - TRBD1 TRBV19 CASSFPTGGLYGYTF TGTGCCAGTAGTTTTCCGACAGGGGGCCTCTATGGCTACACCTTC
TRBJ1-1 - - TRBV4-1 CASSLAQGWTEAFF TGCGCCAGCAGCCTCGCTCAGGGGTGGACTGAAGCTTTCTTT
TRBJ2-5 - TRBD1 TRBV15 CATSRDGTGSQTQYF TGTGCCACCAGCAGAGACGGGACAGGGTCACAGACCCAGTACTTC
TRBJ2-1 - TRBD2 TRBV4-1 CASSQVGSGGPEQFF TGCGCCAGCAGCCAAGTGGGTAGCGGGGGCCCAGAGCAGTTCTTC